The 16 T cell receptor beta chains below come from one sample, sequenced in a study of cytomegalovirus exposure and HLA in healthy donors. The study ran its PCR with 60 Vbeta and 13 Jbeta primers. Here immunoSEQ multiplex PCR was the method, and the copy in TCRdb shows in-frame clones only, minus some. The sample includes roughly 190,000 clones, around 80% of them seen just once. Sequencing was performed on PBMCs. The receptors come from a woman between 25 and 40 years old in good health and CMV-seropositive.

This chain joins TRBV15 and TRBJ1-6; D uncertain. The V gene's germline CDR1 is LNHNV and CDR2 YYDKDF (reference sequence). Between the trimmed V and J ends, which lost 3 bases and 9 bases, there was a span of 6 bases. The CDR3 totals 12 residues. The CDR3 loop reads CATSSVASPLHF. CDR3 coding DNA: TGTGCCACCAGCAGCGTAGCTTCACCCCTCCACTTT.

This chain links TRBV30 with TRBJ2-7; possibly TRBD1 for D (5 bases). CDR1 and CDR2 (germline): GTSNPN, SVGIG (reference sequence). V shed 4 bases and J shed 1 base, with 8 bases lying between them. This CDR3 comprises 12 residues. In DNA form, the CDR3 reads TGTGCCTGGACGGCAGGGTCCTACGAGCAGTACTTC. It yields the protein CAWTAGSYEQYF.

The chain carries TRBV4-1 and TRBJ2-6, with 8 bases fitting TRBD2. The CDR3 totals 18 residues. The ends lost 4 bases at V and 0 bases at J; junction bases unmatched: 8. The V gene's germline CDR1 is MGHRA and CDR2 YSYEKL. The CDR3 region has the DNA TGCGCCAGCAGCCTCCAGGGTAGCGGGGTCTCTGGGGCCAACGTCCTGACTTTC. Its protein product is CASSLQGSGVSGANVLTF.

This clone was picked up a small number of times. This sequence joins TRBV28 and TRBJ1-5; tentative D call: TRBD1 (5 bases). V lost 7 bases to trimming and J lost 6 bases, with 10 bases between them. Per the germline V gene, CDR1 is MDHEN and CDR2 is SYDVKM. This CDR3 contains 12 residues. The CDR3 DNA sequence: TGTGCCAGCACCCAAAGGGGTCAGCCCCAGCATTTT. It specifies CASTQRGQPQHF. Full variable domain (remainder filled in from reference TRBV28 and TRBJ1-5): DVKVTQSSRYLVKRTGEKVFLECVQDMDHENMFWYRQDPGLGLRLIYFSYDVKMKEKGDIPEGYSVSREKKERFSLILESASTNQTSMYLCASTQRGQPQHFGDGTRLSIL.

This rearrangement joins TRBV5-6 to TRBJ1-1; weak D call: TRBD1 (5 bases). Germline CDR1 SGHDT, CDR2 YYEEEE. CDR3 length equals 13 residues. V was shortened by 0 bases and J by 4 bases, with 7 bases between the two germline ends. The CDR3 bases are TGTGCCAGCAGCTTGGCAGGGCCCACTGAAGCTTTCTTT. It encodes CASSLAGPTEAFF.

This chain uses TRBV6-1 with TRBJ1-2; tentative D call: TRBD1 (5 bases). Trimming left V 3 bases short and J 3 bases short, with 5 bases between. The CDR3 runs to 12 residues. Germline CDR1 MNHNS, CDR2 SASEGT. This chain's CDR3 is CASSDRDYGYTF. DNA of the CDR3: TGTGCCAGCAGTGACAGGGACTATGGCTACACCTTC.

The chain carries TRBV5-6 and TRBJ2-3; TRBD2 agrees at 7 bases. The CDR3 sequence is 15 residues long. Germline V gene sequence: CDR1 SGHDT, CDR2 YYEEEE. J lost 1 base, V lost 1 base, and 3 bases had no gene match. The CDR3 DNA reads TGTGCCAGCAGCTTGAAAAGCGGGGGCACAGATACGCAGTATTTT. Its protein is CASSLKSGGTDTQYF.

This rearrangement joins TRBV6-5 to TRBJ2-2; TRBD2 aligns across 7 bases. V was clipped by 6 bases and J by 7 bases; unmatched bases: 8. This CDR3 is 14 amino acids long. The germline CDR1 and CDR2 sequences are MNHEY and SVGAGI. The CDR3 here is CASSLRRGVGELFF. The CDR3 DNA reads TGTGCCAGCAGCCTAAGACGGGGGGTCGGGGAGCTGTTTTTT.

The chain uses TRBV11-2 and TRBJ2-7, with 10 nucleotides matching TRBD1. Trimming at V came to 5 bases and at J to 3 bases, leaving 7 bases not matched to a gene. The germline V gene has CDR1 SGHAT and CDR2 FQNNGV. The length of the CDR3 is 15 residues. CDR3 loop: CASSHPTGGDYEQYF. CDR3 sequence (DNA): TGTGCCAGCAGCCATCCGACAGGGGGCGACTACGAGCAGTACTTC.

This clone was seen once. The gene calls are TRBV5-1 and TRBJ1-1; 9 bases agree with TRBD1. Germline lookup yields CDR1 SGHRS and CDR2 YFSETQ. Losses at the gene ends were 0 bases for V and 5 bases for J; bases not matched to a gene: 5. The CDR3 has 15 amino acids. The CDR3 nucleotides are TGCGCCAGCAGCTTGGCTGGGACAGGGTTAACTGAAGCTTTCTTT. Amino acid sequence: CASSLAGTGLTEAFF. The full variable domain, with the rest looked up from reference TRBV5-1 and TRBJ1-1, is KAGVTQTPRYLIKTRGQQVTLSCSPISGHRSVSWYQQTPGQGLQFLFEYFSETQRNKGNFPGRFSGRQFSNSRSEMNVSTLELGDSALYLCASSLAGTGLTEAFFGQGTRLTVV.

V gene TRBV15 combines with J gene TRBJ2-7; 8 bases align to TRBD1. The V gene end was trimmed by 5 bases and the J gene end by 3 bases; junction bases not matched to a gene: 15. From germline, CDR1 is LNHNV and CDR2 YYDKDF (reference sequence). CDR3 size: 17 residues. CDR3: CATSSRLGQERNYEQYF. The CDR3 nucleotides are TGTGCCACCAGCTCCCGGTTGGGACAGGAGAGAAACTACGAGCAGTACTTC.

This chain connects TRBV28 to TRBJ1-3; no definite D call. Germline V gene data show CDR1 as MDHEN and CDR2 as SYDVKM. This CDR3 is built from 14 residues. Trimming took off 3 bases at V and 2 bases at J, with 8 bases between the two ends. CDR3 residues: CASSLGSPGNTIYF. The DNA for the CDR3 is TGTGCCAGCAGTTTGGGCAGCCCTGGAAACACCATATATTTT.

The V gene is TRBV7-9, the J gene TRBJ1-2; the D gene is possibly TRBD1 (5 bases). Trimming cost V 4 bases and J 0 bases, with 9 bases left between them. This CDR3 is built from 14 residues. Germline loops: CDR1 SEHNR, CDR2 FQNEAQ (reference sequence). CDR3 region: CASSSRDPNYGYTF. The CDR3 DNA sequence: TGTGCCAGCAGCTCCAGGGATCCTAACTATGGCTACACCTTC. The full variable domain, rest sourced from reference TRBV7-9 and TRBJ1-2, is DTGVSQNPRHKITKRGQNVTFRCDPISEHNRLYWYRQTLGQGPEFLTYFQNEAQLEKSRLLSDRFSAERPKGSFSTLEIQRTEQGDSAMYLCASSSRDPNYGYTFGSGTRLTVV.

The chain has TRBV19 and TRBJ2-6, with D maybe TRBD2 (5 bases). The CDR3 is made up of 16 amino acids. Trimming took off 5 bases at V and 0 bases at J, with 11 bases between the two ends. CDR1 is LNHDA and CDR2 is SQIVND in the germline V gene (reference sequence). The chain's CDR3 is CASSPDRDSGANVLTF. The CDR3 DNA reads as TGTGCCAGTAGTCCTGATCGGGACTCTGGGGCCAACGTCCTGACTTTC.

The V gene is TRBV7-2, the J gene TRBJ1-1; weak D call: TRBD1 (6 bases). The V gene lost 0 bases and the J gene lost 5 bases, with 10 bases spanning the gap. This CDR3 region has 14 residues. Germline lookup yields CDR1 SGHTA and CDR2 FQGNSA. DNA of the CDR3: TGTGCCAGCAGCTTAGCCTCAGGGGCGACTGAAGCTTTCTTT. Protein product: CASSLASGATEAFF.

This rearrangement joins TRBV5-1 to TRBJ1-2, with 7 bases that match TRBD1. From germline, CDR1 is SGHRS and CDR2 YFSETQ. Unmatched junction bases numbered 16, after V lost 3 bases and J lost 8 bases. There are 16 residues in the CDR3. The CDR3 coding sequence is TGCGCCAGCAGCTACTCAACCCTCGACAGGGCCTACGGCTACACCTTC. Amino acid sequence: CASSYSTLDRAYGYTF.